The sequence of this T cell receptor beta chain was determined in a study of blood T cell repertoires in COVID-19. Across the whole study: The study drew acute and convalescent COVID-19 samples from the United States, Italy and Spain. Sample material is recorded as cDNA or gDNA derived from T cells, B-cell-depleted T cells, or PBMCs.

In the authors' methods: The assay estimated nucleated cells by amplifying reference gene primers. Only in-frame clones appear in the TCRdb table, and some are missing; sequencing was by immunoSEQ multiplex PCR. V and J calls plus clone size are reproduced from that table; the DNA served to infer D and trimming. The repertoire has about 250,000 clones, almost 90% of them found once; the top ten carry approximately 1.3%. Trimming left V 4 bases short and J 3 bases short, with 9 bases between. Germline CDR1 KGHSH, CDR2 LQKENI. The CDR3 runs 14 residues. The sample consisted of peripheral blood. The chain recombines TRBV18 with TRBJ2-2; D is possibly TRBD1 (5 bases). The receptor's source is a man older than 75 with acute or convalescent COVID-19. The CDR3 nucleotides read TGTGCCAGCTCACGCAGGGATGACACCGGGGAGCTGTTTTTT. Translated, it gives CASSRRDDTGELFF. Full variable domain (outside the CDR3, taken from reference TRBV18 and TRBJ2-2): NAGVMQNPRHLVRRRGQEARLRCSPMKGHSHVYWYRQLPEEGLKFMVYLQKENIIDESGMPKERFSAEFPKEGPSILRIQQVVRGDSAAYFCASSRRDDTGELFFGEGSRLTVL.